Described below is a single T cell receptor beta chain sequence and its context. Assay execution took place at the deep level. Data came from immunoSEQ multiplex PCR; TCRdb stores just in-frame clones and leaves some out. Of some 500,000 clones in the sample, 90% to 97% are singletons; the top ten hold about 0.068%. This specimen belongs to a study of shared clonotypes between healthy human individuals. Memory CD4+ cells were the fraction left after CD45RA+ naive selection. The germline V and J ends were trimmed by 6 bases and 9 bases, with 15 bases remaining between them. Per germline, CDR1 MDHEN and CDR2 SYDVKM. This CDR3 has 13 amino acids.

The sequenced sample was naive CD4+ T cells sorted from blood. This sample's subset: CD45RA+ positively selected. The TCR comes from a woman aged 30 to 39 in good health. The chain employs TRBV28 and TRBJ1-5, with D hard to call. The CDR3 is CASSIDGPGPQHF. CDR3 nucleotides: TGTGCCAGCAGCATCGATGGACCCGGGCCCCAGCATTTT. The whole variable domain, remainder taken from reference TRBV28 and TRBJ1-5, is DVKVTQSSRYLVKRTGEKVFLECVQDMDHENMFWYRQDPGLGLRLIYFSYDVKMKEKGDIPEGYSVSREKKERFSLILESASTNQTSMYLCASSIDGPGPQHFGDGTRLSIL.